These 8 T cell receptor beta chains originate from one sample sequenced in a study of T-cell memory formation after mild COVID-19. Each CDR3 protein is one row after TCRdb ran MiXCR on the 5' RACE reads. The sample shows about 160,000 distinct CDR3 sequences, about 28% of them seen only once. Sequencing input: PBMCs or a T cell subset sorted from them (not recorded which). Source of these receptors: an adult woman who had mild COVID-19 (a few samples of this study predate the infection). Cell type and time point are not known.

V is TRBV28 and J is TRBJ2-3; D is uncertain. CDR1 and CDR2 from the germline V gene are MDHEN and SYDVKM. CDR3 length: 19 amino acids. V lost 1 base and J 0 bases, leaving 20 bases between the germline ends. CDR3 sequence reads: CASSLYGRMGTPSTDTQYF. CDR3 nucleotide sequence: TGTGCCAGCAGTTTATATGGAAGGATGGGAACCCCTAGCACAGATACGCAGTATTTT.

The rearrangement links TRBV12-3 or TRBV12-4 to TRBJ2-3; 10 bases match TRBD2. There are 15 residues in the CDR3. Trimming removed 6 bases from V and 2 bases from J; junction bases left unmatched: 5. In nucleotides, the CDR3 is TGTGCCAGCAGAGAGAGCGGGAGGGCCACAGATACGCAGTATTTT. Residues: CASRESGRATDTQYF.

This sequence joins TRBV7-8 and TRBJ1-1; TRBD1 matches at 12 bases. The junction had 8 bases not matched to a gene; V was cut back by 5 bases and J by 4 bases. The germline V gene encodes CDR1 SGHVS and CDR2 FQNEAQ. The CDR3 has 16 amino acids. CDR3 residues: CASSTGTGGLGTEAFF. CDR3 in DNA: TGTGCCAGCAGCACCGGGACAGGGGGCCTGGGCACTGAAGCTTTCTTT.

The table lists this clonotype with a few counts. V is TRBV6-2 or TRBV6-3 and J is TRBJ1-1; D unresolved. CDR3 length: 14 amino acids. V was clipped by 2 bases and J by 0 bases, with 7 bases between them. Germline V gene data show CDR1 as MNHEY and CDR2 as SVGEGT. CDR3 amino acids: CASSYEDVNTEAFF. CDR3 nucleotides: TGTGCCAGCAGTTACGAGGACGTGAACACTGAAGCTTTCTTT.

A few counts support this clonotype. The V call is TRBV7-9, the J call TRBJ2-1; 10 bases align to TRBD2. CDR1 is SEHNR, CDR2 FQNEAQ, per germline (reference sequence). CDR3 length: 17 amino acids. J gave up 4 bases and V 6 bases, and 12 bases lay outside the gene matches. The CDR3 DNA reads TGTGCCAGCAGTTCAACCCGTTTGGGACTAGCGTACAATGAGCAGTTCTTC. The encoded protein is CASSSTRLGLAYNEQFF.

The V and J genes are TRBV5-1 and TRBJ2-1; D not resolved. This CDR3 contains 15 residues. Germline CDR1 is SGHRS and CDR2 is YFSETQ. V lost 4 bases, J lost 7 bases, and 18 bases lay in between. The CDR3 sequence is CASSVGSRIYNEQFF. The CDR3 nucleotides read TGCGCCAGCAGCGTCGGGTCCAGGATTTATAATGAGCAGTTCTTC.

This clonotype came up a few times. V gene TRBV11-3 combines with J gene TRBJ2-1, with 7 bases matching TRBD2. The CDR3 has 14 residues. CDR1 and CDR2 (germline): SGHNT, YENEEA. The trim removed 4 bases at V and 2 bases at J, leaving 2 bases unmatched. The CDR3 loop reads CASSSLAAYNEQFF. CDR3 coding DNA: TGTGCCAGCAGCTCGCTAGCGGCCTACAATGAGCAGTTCTTC.

In DNA, the CDR3 is TGTGCCAGCAGTGCGCGGGCGGGGGGTTCCTACGAGCAGTACTTC. Protein sequence: CASSARAGGSYEQYF. This chain joins TRBV2 and TRBJ2-7; TRBD2 agrees at 8 bases. Per the germline V gene, CDR1 is SNHLY and CDR2 is FYNNEI. The CDR3 length is 15 residues. The ends lost 4 bases at V and 1 base at J; junction bases unmatched: 6. The full variable domain, in which reference TRBV2 and TRBJ2-7 provide the parts outside the CDR3, is EPEVTQTPSHQVTQMGQEVILRCVPISNHLYFYWYRQILGQKVEFLVSFYNNEISEKSEIFDDQFSVERPDGSNFTLKIRSTKLEDSAMYFCASSARAGGSYEQYFGPGTRLTVT.